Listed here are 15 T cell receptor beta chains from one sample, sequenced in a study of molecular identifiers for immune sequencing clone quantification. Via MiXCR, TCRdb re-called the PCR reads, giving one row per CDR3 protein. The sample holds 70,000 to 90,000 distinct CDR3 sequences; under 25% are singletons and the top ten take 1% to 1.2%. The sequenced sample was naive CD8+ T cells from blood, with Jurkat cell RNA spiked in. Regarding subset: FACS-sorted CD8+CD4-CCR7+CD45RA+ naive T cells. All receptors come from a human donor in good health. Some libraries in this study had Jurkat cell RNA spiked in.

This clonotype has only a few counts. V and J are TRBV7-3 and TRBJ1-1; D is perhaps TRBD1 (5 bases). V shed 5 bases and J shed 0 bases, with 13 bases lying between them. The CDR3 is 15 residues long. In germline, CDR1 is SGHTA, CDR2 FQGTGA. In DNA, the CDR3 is TGTGCCAGCAGCCCCCGCGGGGGAATGAACACTGAAGCTTTCTTT. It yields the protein CASSPRGGMNTEAFF.

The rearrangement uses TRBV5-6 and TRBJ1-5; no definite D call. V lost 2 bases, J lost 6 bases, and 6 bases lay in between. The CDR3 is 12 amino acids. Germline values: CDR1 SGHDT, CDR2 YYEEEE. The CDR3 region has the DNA TGTGCCAGCAGCTTAAGGTCTCAGCCCCAGCATTTT. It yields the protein CASSLRSQPQHF.

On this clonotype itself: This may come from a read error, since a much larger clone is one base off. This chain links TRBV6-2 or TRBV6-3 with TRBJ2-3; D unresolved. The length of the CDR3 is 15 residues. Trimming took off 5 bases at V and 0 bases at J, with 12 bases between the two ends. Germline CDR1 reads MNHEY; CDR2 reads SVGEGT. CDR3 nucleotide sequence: TGTGCCAGCAGTCACCTAGACACAAGCACAGATACGCAGTATTTT. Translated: CASSHLDTSTDTQYF.

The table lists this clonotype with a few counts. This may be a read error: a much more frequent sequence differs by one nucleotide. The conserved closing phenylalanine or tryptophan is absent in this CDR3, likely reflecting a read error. CDR3 sequence: CSAIADTQYL. CDR3 sequence (DNA): TGCAGTGCTATCGCAGATACGCAGTATTTG. V is TRBV20-1 and J is TRBJ2-3; D unresolved. The CDR3 is 10 residues long. Trimming left V 4 bases short and J 4 bases short, with 3 bases between. Per germline, CDR1 DFQATT and CDR2 SNEGSKA (reference sequence).

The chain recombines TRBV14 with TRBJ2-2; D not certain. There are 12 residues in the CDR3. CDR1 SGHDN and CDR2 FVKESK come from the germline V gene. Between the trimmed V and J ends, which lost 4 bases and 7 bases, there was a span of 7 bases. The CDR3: CASSPYGGELFF. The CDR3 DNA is TGTGCCAGCAGCCCCTATGGCGGGGAGCTGTTTTTT. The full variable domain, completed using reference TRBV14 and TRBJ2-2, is EAGVTQFPSHSVIEKGQTVTLRCDPISGHDNLYWYRRVMGKEIKFLLHFVKESKQDESGMPNNRFLAERTGGTYSTLKVQPAELEDSGVYFCASSPYGGELFFGEGSRLTVL.

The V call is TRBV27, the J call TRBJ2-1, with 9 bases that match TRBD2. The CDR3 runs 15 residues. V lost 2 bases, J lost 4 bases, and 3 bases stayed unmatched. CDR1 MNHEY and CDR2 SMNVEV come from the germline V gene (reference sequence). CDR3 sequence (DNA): TGTGCCAGCAGTTTAATAGCGGGAGCTTACAATGAGCAGTTCTTC. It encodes CASSLIAGAYNEQFF.

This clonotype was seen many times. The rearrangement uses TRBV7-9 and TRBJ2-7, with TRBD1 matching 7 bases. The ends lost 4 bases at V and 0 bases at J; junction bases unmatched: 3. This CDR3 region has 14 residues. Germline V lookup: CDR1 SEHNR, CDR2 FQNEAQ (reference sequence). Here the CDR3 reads CASSSDRSSYEQYF. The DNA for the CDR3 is TGTGCCAGCAGCTCGGACAGGAGCTCCTACGAGCAGTACTTC.

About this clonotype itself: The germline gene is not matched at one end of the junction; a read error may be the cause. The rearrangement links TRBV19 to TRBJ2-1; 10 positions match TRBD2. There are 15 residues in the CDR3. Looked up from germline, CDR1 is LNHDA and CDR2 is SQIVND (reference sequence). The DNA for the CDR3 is TGTGCCAGTAGTTTCGGACTAGCGGATAGCAATGAGCGGTTCTTC. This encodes CASSFGLADSNERFF. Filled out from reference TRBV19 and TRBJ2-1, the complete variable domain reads DGGITQSPKYLFRKEGQNVTLSCEQNLNHDAMYWYRQDPGQGLRLIYYSQIVNDFQKGDIAEGYSVSREKKESFPLTVTSAQKNPTAFYLCASSFGLADSNERFFGPGTRLTVL.

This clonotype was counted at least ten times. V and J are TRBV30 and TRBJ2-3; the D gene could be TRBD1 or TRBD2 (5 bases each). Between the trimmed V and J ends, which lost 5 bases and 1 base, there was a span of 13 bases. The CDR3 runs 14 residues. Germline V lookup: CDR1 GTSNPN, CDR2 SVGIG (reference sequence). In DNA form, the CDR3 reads TGTGCCTGGGGTACCGGGGCTGGCACAGATACGCAGTATTTT. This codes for CAWGTGAGTDTQYF. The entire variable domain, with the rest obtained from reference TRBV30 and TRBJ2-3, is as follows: SQTIHQWPATLVQPVGSPLSLECTVEGTSNPNLYWYRQAAGRGLQLLFYSVGIGQISSEVPQNLSASRPQDRQFILSSKKLLLSDSGFYLCAWGTGAGTDTQYFGPGTRLTVL.

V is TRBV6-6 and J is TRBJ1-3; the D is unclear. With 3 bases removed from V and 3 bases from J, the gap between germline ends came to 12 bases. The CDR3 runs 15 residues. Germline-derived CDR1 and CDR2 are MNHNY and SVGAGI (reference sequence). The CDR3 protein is CASSYFGVGGNTIYF. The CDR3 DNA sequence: TGTGCCAGCAGTTATTTTGGGGTCGGTGGAAACACCATATATTTT.

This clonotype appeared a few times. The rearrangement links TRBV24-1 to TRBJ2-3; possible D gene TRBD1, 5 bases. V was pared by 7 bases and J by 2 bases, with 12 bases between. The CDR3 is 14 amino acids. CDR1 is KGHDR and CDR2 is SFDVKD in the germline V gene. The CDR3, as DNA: TGTGCCACCAGCCGGTGGACAAACACAGATACGCAGTATTTT. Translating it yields CATSRWTNTDTQYF.

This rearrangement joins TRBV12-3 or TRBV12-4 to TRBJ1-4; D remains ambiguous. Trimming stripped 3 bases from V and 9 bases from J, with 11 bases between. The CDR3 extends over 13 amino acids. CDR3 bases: TGTGCCAGCAGTTTCAGACATGTCAAAAAACTGTTTTTT. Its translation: CASSFRHVKKLFF.

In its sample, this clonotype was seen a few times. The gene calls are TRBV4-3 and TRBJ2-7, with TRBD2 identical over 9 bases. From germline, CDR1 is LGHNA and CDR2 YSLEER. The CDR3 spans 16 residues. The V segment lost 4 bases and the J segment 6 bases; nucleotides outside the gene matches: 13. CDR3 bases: TGCGCCAGCAGCCTGTATCGGTCGGGTAGCGGGAGCGAGCAGTACTTC. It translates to CASSLYRSGSGSEQYF.

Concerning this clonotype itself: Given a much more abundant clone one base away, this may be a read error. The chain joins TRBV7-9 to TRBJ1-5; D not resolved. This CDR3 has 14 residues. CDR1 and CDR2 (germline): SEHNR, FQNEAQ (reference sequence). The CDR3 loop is CVSSKDGSNQPQHF. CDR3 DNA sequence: TGTGTCAGCAGCAAGGACGGTAGCAATCAGCCCCAGCATTTT.

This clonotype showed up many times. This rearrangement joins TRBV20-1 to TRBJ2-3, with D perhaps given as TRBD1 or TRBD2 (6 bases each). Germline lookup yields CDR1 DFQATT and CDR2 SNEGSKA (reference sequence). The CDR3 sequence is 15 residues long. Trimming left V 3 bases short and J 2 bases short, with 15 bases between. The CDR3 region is CSARGRTEFTDTQYF. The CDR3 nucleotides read TGCAGTGCTAGGGGGAGGACAGAGTTCACAGATACGCAGTATTTT.